A selection of T cell receptor beta chains follows, all from one sample in a study of T cell changes during pregnancy in multiple sclerosis. The assay was immunoSEQ multiplex PCR, and TCRdb's table has in-frame clones only and misses some. Of approximately 60,000 clones listed, roughly 90% are singletons. The sample here was peripheral blood, taken in the second trimester of pregnancy. The receptors derive from a female donor with multiple sclerosis, enrolled in a pregnancy study. Both conserved end residues are part of each CDR3. Fields, in order: V gene, D gene, J gene, clone size, CDR3 protein, CDR3 DNA. The D gene is left open where the match is weak. A row's size may be missing; if present it is once, few, many or a size class.

>TRBV6-1|TRBD2|TRBJ2-2|.
CASSAPFLVAGVGELFF
TGTGCCAGCAGTGCACCCTTCCTTGTGGCGGGGGTCGGGGAGCTGTTTTTT
>TRBV4-1|.|TRBJ1-4|.
CASSQVADSSNEKLFF
TGCGCCAGCAGCCAAGTGGCGGACAGCTCGAATGAAAAACTGTTTTTT
>TRBV19|.|TRBJ1-5|once
CASSIQVRDQPQHF
TGTGCCAGTAGTATTCAGGTGCGGGATCAGCCCCAGCATTTT
>TRBV6-6|TRBD1|TRBJ1-2|.
CASRQQGADGYTF
TGTGCCAGCAGGCAACAGGGGGCGGATGGCTACACCTTC
>TRBV28|.|TRBJ1-1|.
CASSLGGGPEAFF
TGTGCCAGCAGTTTAGGGGGGGGGCCTGAAGCTTTCTTT
>TRBV5-1|TRBD1|TRBJ1-3|.
CASSYTGGAGNTIYF
TGCGCCAGCAGCTATACAGGGGGGGCTGGAAACACCATATATTTT
>TRBV6-1|.|TRBJ1-2|.
CASSEEPGGYTF
TGTGCCAGCAGTGAAGAGCCGGGGGGCTACACCTTC
>TRBV4-1|.|TRBJ2-5|once
CASSQGSGGQETQYF
TGCGCCAGCAGCCAAGGTTCTGGCGGACAAGAGACCCAGTACTTC
>TRBV9|TRBD1|TRBJ2-5|.
CASSGGQRETQYF
TGTGCCAGCAGCGGGGGACAGAGGGAGACCCAGTACTTC
>TRBV28|.|TRBJ1-3|.
CASSLGTSGNTIYF
TGTGCCAGCAGTTTAGGGACTTCTGGAAACACCATATATTTT
>TRBV10-3|.|TRBJ2-1|.
CAISEHREAESYNEQFF
TGTGCCATCAGCGAACATCGAGAGGCTGAATCCTACAATGAGCAGTTCTTC
>TRBV18|.|TRBJ1-4|.
CASSPRGPTNEKLFF
TGTGCCAGCTCACCCCGAGGGCCAACTAATGAAAAACTGTTTTTT